The clone carrying this T cell receptor beta chain was counted at least ten times. This sample was taken from a study of T cells in Graves' hyperthyroidism and ophthalmopathy. Authors of the study amplified TCR beta CDR3 regions from RNA transcripts. The HTBI primer set drove a first-round RT-PCR of the TCR CDR3. From the multiplex PCR reads, TCRdb called clonotypes with MiXCR, one entry per CDR3 protein. The table shows some 550,000 distinct CDR3 sequences, with about 20% occurring only once. Trimming left V 6 bases short and J 2 bases short, with 7 bases between. Germline loops: CDR1 LGHNT, CDR2 FRNRAP. This CDR3 contains 12 residues.

The sequenced material came from blood. This chain links TRBV12-5 with TRBJ2-5; D is undetermined. This clonotype originated in a man between 18 and 29 years old with Graves' hyperthyroidism. The CDR3 bases are TGTGCTAGTGGGGGTCTACAAGAGACCCAGTACTTC. Translating gives CASGGLQETQYF.